The subject of this entry is one TCR beta chain. Antigen specificity is unknown. The sample originates from a study of monozygotic twins with inflammatory bowel disease. Notes on the study in general: Diversity of TCRbeta measured by inverse Simpson was lower in IBD patients than in healthy co-twins. A lone strong IBD-associated signal or clonotype found no support. Patient repertoire variability may have increased through differing immunosuppressive treatments.

The authors ran two nested PCRs of around 15 and 10 cycles on TCRalpha and TCRbeta cDNA. TCRdb re-analyzed the 5' RACE reads; it lists each CDR3 protein once, without DNA. In all, the sample yields around 210,000 distinct CDR3 sequences. Germline-derived CDR1 and CDR2 are DFQATT and SNEGSKA (reference sequence). The CDR3 is 14 amino acids. This chain connects TRBV20-1 to TRBJ2-3; checking the TCRdb D call of TRBD2 is not possible without DNA. The source is a human donor with ulcerative colitis or Crohn's disease, or a healthy co-twin of an affected twin (not recorded which). The specimen sequenced was blood. CDR3 residues: CSAISGGRSDTQYF.